The 24 T cell receptor beta chains below come from one sample, sequenced in a study of T cells in Graves' hyperthyroidism and ophthalmopathy. TCR beta CDR3 regions were amplified from RNA transcripts. The TCR CDR3 was amplified in a first-round RT-PCR using the HTBI primer set. TCRdb analysed the multiplex PCR reads with MiXCR anew, one entry per CDR3 protein. The data hold over 500,000 distinct CDR3 sequences, with approximately 14% observed a single time. The source material was blood. The receptor set was obtained from a woman between 40 and 50 years old with Graves' hyperthyroidism.

The chain employs TRBV28 and TRBJ2-7, with 7 bases that match TRBD1. The V segment lost 2 bases and the J segment 6 bases; nucleotides outside the gene matches: 10. From germline, CDR1 is MDHEN and CDR2 SYDVKM. The CDR3 contains 15 residues. The CDR3 reads CASSLMQGVEGEQYF. The CDR3 DNA sequence: TGTGCCAGCAGTTTAATGCAGGGGGTAGAGGGCGAGCAGTACTTC.

This clonotype was seen more than once but under ten times. V usage is TRBV7-3 and J usage is TRBJ2-1; TRBD2 agrees at 7 bases. CDR1 is SGHTA, CDR2 FQGTGA, per germline. J was trimmed by 5 bases and V by 0 bases; bases with no gene match: 7. The CDR3 covers 16 residues. The CDR3 loop is CASSLTAGVTNNEQFF. The CDR3 nucleotides are TGTGCCAGCAGCTTAACGGCGGGAGTAACCAACAATGAGCAGTTCTTC.

V gene TRBV11-2 combines with J gene TRBJ1-3; D not certain. The V and J ends lost 3 bases and 0 bases respectively, with 12 bases between them. CDR1 SGHAT and CDR2 FQNNGV come from the germline V gene. This CDR3 has 16 residues. CDR3 DNA: TGTGCCAGCAGCTTGCGGACCGGGAGCTCTGGAAACACCATATATTTT. It codes for CASSLRTGSSGNTIYF.

The sample holds a few counts of this clonotype. The chain is built from TRBV20-1 and TRBJ2-1; 7 bases are a match to TRBD2. V gave up 4 bases and J gave up 8 bases; unmatched junction bases: 11. The CDR3 contains 14 residues. Looked up from germline, CDR1 is DFQATT and CDR2 is SNEGSKA (reference sequence). CDR3 in DNA: TGCAGTGCTATGCTGCAGCGGGATACTTATGAGCAGTTCTTC. It specifies CSAMLQRDTYEQFF.

This clonotype was counted many times. This chain connects TRBV28 to TRBJ2-7, with 9 bases fitting TRBD1. Trimming cost V 7 bases and J 1 base; bases outside gene matches: 5. From germline, CDR1 is MDHEN and CDR2 SYDVKM. This CDR3 has 14 residues. CDR3 loop: CASNGDRVSYEQYF. Here the CDR3 DNA reads TGTGCCAGCAATGGGGACAGGGTTTCCTACGAGCAGTACTTC.

In its sample, this clonotype was seen many times. The gene calls are TRBV11-2 and TRBJ2-5; TRBD1 agrees at 7 bases. Losses at the gene ends were 5 bases for V and 4 bases for J; bases not matched to a gene: 7. Looked up from germline, CDR1 is SGHAT and CDR2 is FQNNGV. There are 14 residues in the CDR3. The CDR3, as DNA: TGTGCCAGCAGCAGGACAGGCCGGGGAGAGACCCAGTACTTC. It specifies CASSRTGRGETQYF.

Note on this clonotype: A much larger clone differs by one base, so this may be a read error. The CDR3 region is CASSLIGQGNQPQHF. Here the CDR3 DNA reads TGTGCCAGCAGTTTAATCGGACAGGGCAATCAGCCCCAGCATTTT. This chain connects TRBV2 to TRBJ1-5; 7 nucleotides match TRBD1. The J segment lost 2 bases and the V segment lost 5 bases, leaving 6 bases of the junction unmatched. This CDR3 is built from 15 residues. Germline V gene data show CDR1 as SNHLY and CDR2 as FYNNEI.

This clonotype came up many times. The rearrangement links TRBV3-1 to TRBJ2-7; TRBD1 matches 8 bases. V trimming: 5 bases; J trimming: 1 base; junction bases outside the gene matches: 7. The CDR3 sequence is 15 residues long. Germline CDR1 is LGHDT and CDR2 is YNNKEL (reference sequence). The CDR3 DNA sequence: TGTGCCAGCAGCAGTCGGACAGGGAAGTCCTACGAGCAGTACTTC. Translation gives CASSSRTGKSYEQYF.

This clonotype was observed many times. J is TRBJ2-4 and V is TRBV7-9, with a tentative D call TRBD2 (7 bases). V was clipped by 8 bases and J by 7 bases, with 15 bases between them. Per germline, CDR1 SEHNR and CDR2 FQNEAQ (reference sequence). CDR3 size: 13 residues. CDR3 in amino acids: CASARGGGNIQYF. In nucleotides, the CDR3 is TGTGCCAGCGCAAGAGGGGGAGGGAACATTCAGTACTTC. Variable domain in full (rest from reference TRBV7-9 and TRBJ2-4): DTGVSQNPRHKITKRGQNVTFRCDPISEHNRLYWYRQTLGQGPEFLTYFQNEAQLEKSRLLSDRFSAERPKGSFSTLEIQRTEQGDSAMYLCASARGGGNIQYFGAGTRLSVL.

The V gene is TRBV20-1, the J gene TRBJ1-5; the D is unclear. V lost 6 bases and J 9 bases, leaving 6 bases between the germline ends. The CDR3 runs to 9 residues. In germline, CDR1 is DFQATT, CDR2 SNEGSKA (reference sequence). The CDR3 sequence: CSAGRPQHF. CDR3 nucleotides: TGCAGTGCCGGTAGGCCCCAGCATTTT.

The sample holds many counts of this clonotype. The CDR3 DNA sequence: TGTGCCTGGACCCCATGGGGACAGAACTCCTACGAGCAGTACTTC. It is translated as CAWTPWGQNSYEQYF. The gene calls are TRBV30 and TRBJ2-7, with 7 bases aligning to TRBD1. This CDR3 is built from 15 residues. Germline V CDR1 and CDR2: GTSNPN, SVGIG (reference sequence). V shed 4 bases and J 0 bases; nucleotides not matched to a gene: 9.

This clonotype was recorded at least ten times. V and J are TRBV30 and TRBJ2-3; a possible D gene is TRBD1 (5 bases). Looked up from germline, CDR1 is GTSNPN and CDR2 is SVGIG (reference sequence). V gave up 4 bases and J gave up 6 bases, with 11 bases separating them. The CDR3 covers 12 residues. CDR3 DNA: TGTGCCTGGACGACCTCAGGGGATACGCAGTATTTT. Amino acid sequence: CAWTTSGDTQYF. Full variable domain (remainder filled in from reference TRBV30 and TRBJ2-3): SQTIHQWPATLVQPVGSPLSLECTVEGTSNPNLYWYRQAAGRGLQLLFYSVGIGQISSEVPQNLSASRPQDRQFILSSKKLLLSDSGFYLCAWTTSGDTQYFGPGTRLTVL.

The table lists this clonotype with many counts. The V call is TRBV28, the J call TRBJ2-4, with 7 bases identical to TRBD2. From germline, CDR1 is MDHEN and CDR2 SYDVKM. The length of the CDR3 is 14 residues. The J segment lost 2 bases and the V segment lost 8 bases, leaving 6 bases of the junction unmatched. The CDR3 sequence: CASGGGGTKNIQYF. The CDR3 coding sequence is TGTGCCAGCGGGGGGGGAGGAACCAAAAACATTCAGTACTTC.

This clonotype was detected ten times or more. The chain links TRBV3-1 to TRBJ1-1, with no clear D. Germline V gives CDR1 LGHDT, CDR2 YNNKEL (reference sequence). The CDR3 consists of 15 residues. Trimming shortened V by 5 bases and J by 0 bases, and 13 bases separated the two germline ends. The chain's CDR3 is CASSKTGTLNTEAFF. The CDR3 DNA reads as TGTGCCAGCAGCAAAACGGGAACTTTGAACACTGAAGCTTTCTTT.

In its sample, this clonotype was seen many times. The CDR3 bases are TGTGCCAGCAGCTTAGGGGTAGGGGTTGGAGTCTACAATGAGCAGTTCTTC. This translates into CASSLGVGVGVYNEQFF. The chain recombines TRBV11-3 with TRBJ2-1, with TRBD1 as a possible D gene (5 bases). CDR1 and CDR2 from the germline V gene are SGHNT and YENEEA. The CDR3 sequence is 17 residues long. The V gene lost 1 base and the J gene lost 3 bases, with 16 bases spanning the gap.

There are many counts of this clonotype. The gene calls are TRBV4-1 and TRBJ2-1; the D gene could be TRBD1 or TRBD2 (5 bases each). V was trimmed by 1 base and J by 5 bases, leaving 9 bases between them. Germline CDR1 and CDR2: MGHRA and YSYEKL. The CDR3 consists of 14 residues. The CDR3 is CASSQVGANNEQFF. The CDR3, as DNA: TGCGCCAGCAGCCAAGTCGGGGCCAACAATGAGCAGTTCTTC.

Ten or more counts support this clonotype. The chain combines TRBV30 with TRBJ1-6, with 7 nucleotides matching TRBD1. This CDR3 contains 15 residues. Trimming took 0 bases from V and 5 from J; bases not matched to a gene: 4. The germline V gene has CDR1 GTSNPN and CDR2 SVGIG (reference sequence). For the CDR3, the DNA is TGTGCCTGGAGTGTACGGGACAGAGATAATTCACCCCTCCACTTT. Its translation is CAWSVRDRDNSPLHF.

The chain couples TRBV2 to TRBJ1-1, with D unclear. The V end lost 6 bases, the J end lost 5 bases, and 10 bases lay between the germline ends. This CDR3 has 12 residues. In germline, CDR1 is SNHLY, CDR2 FYNNEI. The CDR3 region is CASRVWATEAFF. DNA of the CDR3: TGTGCCAGCAGAGTTTGGGCAACTGAAGCTTTCTTT.

This clonotype was counted at least ten times. The chain joins TRBV3-1 to TRBJ1-6; 9 positions agree with TRBD1. This CDR3 is 18 amino acids long. CDR1 and CDR2 from the germline V gene are LGHDT and YNNKEL (reference sequence). Unmatched junction bases numbered 12, after V lost 4 bases and J lost 5 bases. The CDR3 nucleotides read TGTGCCAGCAGCCGACCTCCGGGACAGGGAACGGATAATTCACCCCTCCACTTT. This sequence encodes CASSRPPGQGTDNSPLHF.

The V gene is TRBV2, the J gene TRBJ1-2; no firm D call. CDR1 and CDR2 (germline): SNHLY, FYNNEI. The germline V and J ends were trimmed by 2 bases and 7 bases, with 11 bases remaining between them. CDR3 length: 13 residues. CDR3 amino acids: CASSEWAEGGYTF. CDR3 bases: TGTGCCAGCAGTGAATGGGCCGAGGGTGGCTACACCTTC.

This clonotype occurred many times. The chain uses TRBV24-1 and TRBJ2-1; D is perhaps TRBD2 (5 bases). The ends were cut back, 4 bases at V and 1 base at J, with 16 bases in the middle. CDR1 is KGHDR and CDR2 is SFDVKD in the germline V gene. This CDR3 has 17 residues. CDR3 protein: CATSDHYTGLSYNEQFF. CDR3 DNA: TGTGCCACCAGTGACCACTATACGGGGTTGTCCTACAATGAGCAGTTCTTC.

Ten or more counts support this clonotype. The chain is built from TRBV6-1 and TRBJ2-7, with unresolved D. This CDR3 is 14 amino acids long. Per the germline V gene, CDR1 is MNHNS and CDR2 is SASEGT. The ends were cut back, 7 bases at V and 2 bases at J, with 15 bases in the middle. Here the CDR3 DNA reads TGTGCCAGCACTCCCGACCTACCCCCCTACGAGCAGTACTTC. This translates into CASTPDLPPYEQYF.

This clonotype occurred many times. The CDR3: CSARDEASGSLETQYF. The CDR3 DNA is TGCAGTGCTAGAGATGAGGCTAGCGGGAGTTTGGAGACCCAGTACTTC. This chain connects TRBV20-1 to TRBJ2-5, with 10 positions matching TRBD2. CDR1 is DFQATT and CDR2 is SNEGSKA in the germline V gene (reference sequence). V lost 0 bases and J lost 5; bases outside the gene matches: 9. This CDR3 spans 16 amino acids.

The CDR3 here is CSARAGNTEAFF. For the CDR3, the DNA is TGCAGTGCTAGGGCGGGGAACACTGAAGCTTTCTTT. This chain connects TRBV20-1 to TRBJ1-1; D gene uncertain. Germline V gene data show CDR1 as DFQATT and CDR2 as SNEGSKA (reference sequence). This CDR3 is 12 amino acids long. V lost 3 bases to trimming and J lost 1 base, with 6 bases between them.